The next 16 T cell receptor beta chains were all read from a single sample in a study of blood T cells in healthy people across ages. It was with a sample-barcoded 5' primer and a J-beta primer mix that a second PCR of roughly 6 to 11 cycles was run. TCRdb reprocessed the 5' RACE reads via MiXCR and lists one record per CDR3 protein. The data contain hundreds of thousands of distinct CDR3 sequences, about 28% of them singletons. Sequencing used blood. The receptors shown here come from a woman over 75 in good health.

This clonotype was seen many times. The chain carries TRBV29-1 and TRBJ2-1; D unresolved. CDR3 size: 15 residues. V lost 4 bases, J lost 2 bases, and 15 bases lay in between. CDR1 and CDR2 (germline): SQVTM, ANQGSEA. Here the CDR3 reads CSVGVLGLTYNEQFF. The CDR3 nucleotides are TGCAGCGTTGGGGTGTTGGGCCTGACCTACAATGAGCAGTTCTTC.

The chain links TRBV12-3 or TRBV12-4 to TRBJ2-3; TRBD2 is a possible D gene (5 bases). This CDR3 has 13 amino acids. V lost 10 bases to trimming and J lost 1 base, with 12 bases between them. The CDR3 sequence: CATRFGGTDTQYF. Written as DNA, the CDR3 is TGTGCCACCAGGTTCGGGGGCACAGATACGCAGTATTTT.

The chain employs TRBV20-1 and TRBJ1-1; 12 bases fit TRBD1. The CDR3 length is 16 residues. Trimming at V came to 5 bases and at J to 0 bases, leaving 7 bases not matched to a gene. Looked up from germline, CDR1 is DFQATT and CDR2 is SNEGSKA (reference sequence). In nucleotides, the CDR3 is TGCAGTGCTGACCGGGACAGGGGGCTTATGAACACTGAAGCTTTCTTT. This gives the protein CSADRDRGLMNTEAFF.

In its sample, this clonotype was seen a few times. The chain is built from TRBV3-1 and TRBJ2-7; 9 nucleotides align to TRBD1. V dropped 1 base and J dropped 2; count of bases not matched to a gene: 9. CDR3 length: 17 amino acids. Germline V gene sequence: CDR1 LGHDT, CDR2 YNNKEL (reference sequence). The CDR3 sequence is CASSQAFQGQGPYEQYF. The CDR3 nucleotides are TGTGCCAGCAGCCAAGCCTTCCAGGGACAGGGCCCCTACGAGCAGTACTTC.

This clonotype was found many times. The chain joins TRBV7-2 to TRBJ2-2, with D unresolved. Germline CDR1 and CDR2: SGHTA and FQGNSA. Trimming pared 5 bases from V and 3 bases from J, leaving 13 bases between. The CDR3 runs 15 residues. CDR3 residues: CASSLRDIYTGELFF. The CDR3 nucleotides read TGTGCCAGCAGCCTCCGCGACATCTACACCGGGGAGCTGTTTTTT.

Regarding this clonotype: A far larger clone lies a single base away; this is likely a read error. The CDR3 carries no conserved terminal phenylalanine or tryptophan, so it likely arises from a read error. The rearrangement joins TRBV7-2 to TRBJ2-3; D is ambiguous. Trimming stripped 1 base from V and 4 bases from J, with 6 bases between. The CDR3 consists of 13 residues. The germline V gene encodes CDR1 SGHTA and CDR2 FQGNSA. The CDR3 is CASSLGGSDTQYC. DNA for the CDR3: TGTGCCAGCAGCTTAGGGGGATCAGATACGCAGTATTGT.

About this clonotype: This may stem from a read error, because a much larger clone lies one nucleotide away. The gene calls are TRBV13 and TRBJ2-5; D gene uncertain. Germline V gene lookup returns CDR1 PRHDT and CDR2 FYEKMQ (reference sequence). V was shortened by 4 bases and J by 1 base, with 7 bases between the two germline ends. The CDR3 spans 13 residues. This chain's CDR3 is CASSSPIQETQYF. The CDR3 DNA reads as TGTGCCAGCAGCTCCCCTATCCAAGAGACCCAGTACTTC.

About this clonotype: A much more abundant neighbour one base away suggests this may be a read error. The rearrangement uses TRBV7-6 and TRBJ1-5; a possible D gene is TRBD1 (6 bases). Germline CDR1 is SGHVS and CDR2 is FNYEAQ. There are 15 residues in the CDR3. The V and J ends lost 5 bases and 5 bases respectively, with 16 bases between them. DNA of the CDR3: TGTGCCAGCAGCGAACTACAGGGAATCTATCAGCCCCAGCATTTT. The encoded protein is CASSELQGIYQPQHF. The variable domain in full, with the rest retrieved from reference TRBV7-6 and TRBJ1-5, is GAGVSQSPRYKVTKRGQDVALRCDPISGHVSLYWYRQALGQGPEFLTYFNYEAQQDKSGLPNDRFSAERPEGSISTLTIQRTEQRDSAMYRCASSELQGIYQPQHFGDGTRLSIL.

This rearrangement joins TRBV28 to TRBJ2-3, with no clear D. Trimming shortened V by 5 bases and J by 6 bases, and 12 bases separated the two germline ends. Germline CDR1 is MDHEN and CDR2 is SYDVKM. CDR3 length: 13 amino acids. CDR3 in amino acids: CASSPRSWDTQYF. DNA for the CDR3: TGTGCCAGCAGTCCCCGGAGCTGGGATACGCAGTATTTT.

This clonotype was recorded many times. The chain recombines TRBV5-1 with TRBJ2-3, with 10 nucleotides matching TRBD2. The length of the CDR3 is 19 residues. Losses at the gene ends were 0 bases for V and 0 bases for J; bases not matched to a gene: 10. In germline, CDR1 is SGHRS, CDR2 YFSETQ. The CDR3 region is CASSLGGTSGVTSTDTQYF. CDR3 coding DNA: TGCGCCAGCAGCTTGGGTGGCACTAGCGGGGTAACTAGCACAGATACGCAGTATTTT. The full variable domain, with the rest looked up from reference TRBV5-1 and TRBJ2-3, is KAGVTQTPRYLIKTRGQQVTLSCSPISGHRSVSWYQQTPGQGLQFLFEYFSETQRNKGNFPGRFSGRQFSNSRSEMNVSTLELGDSALYLCASSLGGTSGVTSTDTQYFGPGTRLTVL.

Of note for this clonotype: An end of the junction does not agree with germline; a read error may underlie this. The chain uses TRBV5-1 and TRBJ2-1, with 7 bases matching TRBD1. CDR1 is SGHRS, CDR2 YFSETQ, per germline. The CDR3 extends over 14 amino acids. The CDR3 nucleotides read TGCGCCAGCCGCTCCGGGACAGTCTACAATGAACAGTTCTTC. Residues: CASRSGTVYNEQFF.

This clonotype was observed a handful of times. A much larger clone sits a single nucleotide away, making a read error possible. This chain connects TRBV27 to TRBJ2-4; unclear D gene. The J call may be in error: the DNA end matches TRBJ2-5 better. The CDR3 runs 9 residues. CDR1 and CDR2 (germline): MNHEY, SMNVEV (reference sequence). The CDR3 is CARAETQYF. The CDR3 bases are TGTGCCAGGGCGGAGACCCAGTACTTC.

Remarks on this clonotype: Being one base from a much bigger clone, this may be a read error. The V gene is TRBV18, the J gene TRBJ2-1; D possibly matches TRBD1 or TRBD2 (6 bases each). The better agreement between TRBJ2-7 and the DNA end casts doubt on the J call. The germline V gene has CDR1 KGHSH and CDR2 LQKENI. This CDR3 comprises 17 residues. The chain's CDR3 is CASSPLRQAGTYNEQYF. In DNA form, the CDR3 reads TGTGCCAGCTCACCACTCCGACAGGCGGGGACTTACAATGAGCAGTACTTC.

This clonotype was picked up many times. The chain links TRBV5-4 to TRBJ2-5, with TRBD2 matching over 8 bases. Germline CDR1 reads SGHNT; CDR2 reads YYREEE (reference sequence). The V and J ends lost 4 bases and 6 bases, in that order; junction bases with no gene match: 14. The CDR3 is 16 residues long. The CDR3 is CASSASGTSHPKTQYF. The CDR3 region has the DNA TGTGCCAGCAGCGCATCCGGGACTAGTCATCCCAAGACCCAGTACTTC.

At least ten counts were recorded for this clonotype. CDR3: CASSPRLAGHNEQFF. As DNA, the CDR3 is TGTGCCAGCAGCCCAAGACTAGCGGGCCACAATGAGCAGTTCTTC. This chain uses TRBV2 with TRBJ2-1, with 10 bases matching TRBD2. V lost 6 bases and J lost 5; bases outside the gene matches: 7. Germline values: CDR1 SNHLY, CDR2 FYNNEI. There are 15 residues in the CDR3.

On this clonotype itself: A much larger clone differs from this one at a single base, so this may be a read error. The rearrangement joins TRBV20-1 to TRBJ2-1; weak D call: TRBD2 (6 bases). Germline-derived CDR1 and CDR2 are DFQATT and SNEGSKA (reference sequence). The CDR3 loop spans 12 amino acids. The CDR3 DNA is TGCAGTGTCACGGGAGTCTACAATAAGCAGTTCTTC. Its protein product is CSVTGVYNKQFF.